The clone carrying this TCR beta chain was seen ten or more times. Its specificity is not known. This CDR3 has 15 residues. Germline V gives CDR1 SGDLS, CDR2 YYNGEE. V lost 0 bases and J lost 2, with 9 bases in between. This record belongs to a study of early T cells in non-severe SARS-CoV-2 infection. Across the study: Investigators sequenced bulk RNA drawn from unsorted whole blood, and chains remained unpaired.

Points from the study as a whole: Matches to VDJdb favored anti-spike CD8 responses and missed private and CD4 specificities.

Attached unique molecular identifiers marked individual cDNA molecules. In TCRdb, the 5' RACE reads were re-called with MiXCR into one record per CDR3 protein. The table records 50,000 to 85,000 distinct CDR3 sequences, over 8% of them present only once. Sequenced input: whole blood. The source of this sequence is an adult who was a healthcare worker with PCR-confirmed SARS-CoV-2 infection or an uninfected control (not recorded which). V and J are TRBV9 and TRBJ2-1; no reliable D call. Here the CDR3 DNA reads TGTGCCAGCAGCGTAGAGGGTGAACCCTACAATGAGCAGTTCTTC. Its protein product is CASSVEGEPYNEQFF.